A single sample is the source of the 12 T cell receptor beta chains below, sequenced in a study of spatial heterogeneity in lung cancer. Time point described: blood at routine non-recurrence follow-up after resection. TCRdb re-analysed the 5' RACE reads in MiXCR, keeping a single row per CDR3 protein. The sample consists of about 110,000 distinct CDR3 sequences, roughly a tenth of them appearing once. This specimen consisted of PBMCs, obtained at follow-up. These receptors came from a female donor with early-stage non-small cell lung cancer.

In this sample, this clonotype turned up many times. V usage is TRBV6-6 and J usage is TRBJ1-2, with 7 bases aligning to TRBD1. This CDR3 is 13 amino acids long. Trimming at V came to 7 bases and at J to 7 bases, leaving 9 bases not matched to a gene. Germline-derived CDR1 and CDR2 are MNHNY and SVGAGI (reference sequence). This CDR3 is CASKEGQLLGYTF. The CDR3 DNA reads TGTGCCAGCAAGGAGGGACAGCTCCTTGGCTACACCTTC.

The chain carries TRBV7-3 and TRBJ2-5; D perhaps matches TRBD2 (6 bases). V was pared by 5 bases and J by 2 bases, with 12 bases between. Germline V gene lookup returns CDR1 SGHTA and CDR2 FQGTGA. This CDR3 has 14 amino acids. CDR3 sequence: CASSPAGLQETQYF. The CDR3 coding sequence is TGTGCCAGCAGCCCCGCGGGGTTACAAGAGACCCAGTACTTC.

As to this clonotype: This may be a read error: a much more frequent sequence differs by one nucleotide. The chain is built from TRBV3-1 and TRBJ1-5, with D unresolved. This CDR3 is built from 15 residues. Per germline, CDR1 LGHDT and CDR2 YNNKEL (reference sequence). CDR3 bases: TGTGCCGGCAGTAGTTTCCCTGGGAGCAATCAGCCCCAGCATTTT. Amino acid sequence: CAGSSFPGSNQPQHF.

The chain uses TRBV29-1 and TRBJ2-7; the D is unclear. Trimming cost V 6 bases and J 5 bases, with 20 bases left between them. The germline V gene encodes CDR1 SQVTM and CDR2 ANQGSEA. The CDR3 extends over 14 amino acids. The CDR3 here is CSVALVVVGNEQYF. CDR3 bases: TGCAGCGTGGCCCTTGTGGTTGTTGGGAACGAGCAGTACTTC.

This clonotype was counted many times. The V gene is TRBV18, the J gene TRBJ2-4; D is perhaps TRBD2 (5 bases). This CDR3 contains 17 residues. V dropped 0 bases and J dropped 0 bases, with 12 bases sitting between them. The germline gives CDR1 KGHSH, CDR2 LQKENI. CDR3 residues: CASSPPPADLAKNIQYF. CDR3 coding DNA: TGTGCCAGCTCACCACCGCCGGCGGACTTAGCCAAAAACATTCAGTACTTC.

The chain couples TRBV5-1 to TRBJ2-3; D unclear. The germline CDR1 and CDR2 sequences are SGHRS and YFSETQ. Trimming pared 0 bases from V and 2 bases from J, leaving 16 bases between. The CDR3 has 17 residues. CDR3 DNA: TGCGCCAGCAGCTTGGGGCTAACGGTGTCCTACACAGATACGCAGTATTTT. It is translated as CASSLGLTVSYTDTQYF.

Only one count was recorded for this clonotype. The V call is TRBV7-2, the J call TRBJ2-4, with 10 bases identical to TRBD2. There are 14 residues in the CDR3. Trimming took 5 bases from V and 6 from J; bases not matched to a gene: 4. Germline loops: CDR1 SGHTA, CDR2 FQGNSA. The CDR3 sequence: CASSLPSGRNIQYF. The CDR3 DNA reads as TGTGCCAGCAGCCTCCCTAGCGGGAGAAACATTCAGTACTTC.

The chain couples TRBV12-3 or TRBV12-4 to TRBJ1-4; 9 nucleotides match TRBD1. The CDR3 has 15 residues. After removal of 5 bases from V and 7 bases from J, the junction contained 8 bases not matched to a gene. CDR3 nucleotides: TGTGCCAGCAGTCCTCGGGACAGGGTTGTTGAAAAACTGTTTTTT. Translation gives CASSPRDRVVEKLFF.

The table lists this clonotype with a few counts. This rearrangement joins TRBV6-5 to TRBJ1-4, with D uncertain. CDR1 and CDR2 from the germline V gene are MNHEY and SVGAGI. Trimming pared 6 bases from V and 1 base from J, leaving 9 bases between. The length of the CDR3 is 14 residues. CDR3: CASRLGLTNEKLFF. In nucleotides, the CDR3 is TGTGCCAGCAGACTAGGATTAACTAATGAAAAACTGTTTTTT.

This clonotype was seen repeatedly, ten times or more. The chain uses TRBV27 and TRBJ1-2, with a weak D call TRBD1 (6 bases). CDR1 and CDR2 (germline): MNHEY, SMNVEV (reference sequence). V lost 5 bases and J 3 bases, leaving 10 bases between the germline ends. The CDR3 loop spans 13 amino acids. The CDR3 reads CASSGQTHYGYTF. As DNA, the CDR3 is TGTGCCAGCAGTGGACAGACTCACTATGGCTACACCTTC.

The chain recombines TRBV27 with TRBJ2-7; 8 bases are a match to TRBD2. Germline assignment: CDR1 MNHEY and CDR2 SMNVEV (reference sequence). With V trimmed by 10 bases and J by 2 bases, 7 bases remained unmatched. The CDR3 is 13 residues long. The CDR3 sequence is CAIASGPTYEQYF. CDR3 bases: TGTGCCATCGCTAGCGGGCCCACCTACGAGCAGTACTTC.

This clonotype was detected many times. This CDR3 is CASSPGLAETSDTQYF. In DNA form, the CDR3 reads TGCGCCAGCAGCCCGGGACTAGCGGAGACCAGCGATACGCAGTATTTT. The chain joins TRBV5-1 to TRBJ2-3; 11 bases are a match to TRBD2. The germline V gene encodes CDR1 SGHRS and CDR2 YFSETQ. The CDR3 runs 16 residues. V was clipped by 4 bases and J by 6 bases; unmatched bases: 10.